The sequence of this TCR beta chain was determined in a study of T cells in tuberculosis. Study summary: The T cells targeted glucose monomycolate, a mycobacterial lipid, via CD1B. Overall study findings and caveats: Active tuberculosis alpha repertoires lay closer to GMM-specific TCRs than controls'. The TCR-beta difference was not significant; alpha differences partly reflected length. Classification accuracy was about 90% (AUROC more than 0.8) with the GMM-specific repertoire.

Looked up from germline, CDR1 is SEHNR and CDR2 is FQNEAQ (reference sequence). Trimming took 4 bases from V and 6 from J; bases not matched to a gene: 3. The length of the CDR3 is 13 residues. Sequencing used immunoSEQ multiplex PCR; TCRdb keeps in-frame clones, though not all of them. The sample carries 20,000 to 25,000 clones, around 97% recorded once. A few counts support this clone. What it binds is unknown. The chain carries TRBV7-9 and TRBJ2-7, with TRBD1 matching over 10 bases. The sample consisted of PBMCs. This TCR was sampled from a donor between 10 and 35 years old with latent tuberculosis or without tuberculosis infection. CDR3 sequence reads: CASSSGTGVEQYF. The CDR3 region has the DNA TGTGCCAGCAGCTCCGGGACAGGGGTCGAGCAGTACTTC. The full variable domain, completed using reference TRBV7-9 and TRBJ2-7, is DTGVSQNPRHKITKRGQNVTFRCDPISEHNRLYWYRQTLGQGPEFLTYFQNEAQLEKSRLLSDRFSAERPKGSFSTLEIQRTEQGDSAMYLCASSSGTGVEQYFGPGTRLTVT.